The 24 T cell receptor beta chains in this list originate from one sample, sequenced in a study of OX40 agonist ivuxolimab in advanced cancers. Profiling relied on immunoSEQ multiplex PCR, and the TCRdb table lists in-frame clones only, not all of them. The sample has 11,000 or so clones, approximately 79% seen once. The source was CD4+ or CD8+ T cells sorted from blood, collected in a trial of the OX40 agonist ivuxolimab. These TCRs come from an adult with an advanced solid tumor such as melanoma, head and neck, liver or kidney cancer.

This clone was detected only a few times. V is TRBV30 and J is TRBJ1-1, with 7 bases aligning to TRBD1. The germline gives CDR1 GTSNPN, CDR2 SVGIG (reference sequence). Trimming removed 5 bases from V and 4 bases from J; junction bases left unmatched: 1. The length of the CDR3 is 11 residues. The CDR3 sequence is CAWAGGTEAFF. CDR3 nucleotides: TGTGCCTGGGCAGGGGGCACTGAAGCTTTCTTT.

V and J are TRBV27 and TRBJ2-5, with a possible D match to TRBD2 (5 bases). Looked up from germline, CDR1 is MNHEY and CDR2 is SMNVEV (reference sequence). CDR3 length: 14 residues. V was clipped by 6 bases and J by 2 bases, with 13 bases between them. The CDR3 nucleotides read TGTGCCAGCAGAGGACTCTATTCTCAAGAGACCCAGTACTTC. Translation: CASRGLYSQETQYF.

This CDR3 is CASSLLTGTDIQYF. In DNA, the CDR3 is TGTGCCAGCAGTTTACTAACCGGGACAGACATTCAGTACTTC. The chain employs TRBV28 and TRBJ2-4, with 7 bases lining up with TRBD1. Germline assignment: CDR1 MDHEN and CDR2 SYDVKM. The CDR3 sequence is 14 residues long. The V gene end was trimmed by 2 bases and the J gene end by 8 bases; junction bases not matched to a gene: 6.

The chain links TRBV10-2 to TRBJ2-3, with D uncertain. The CDR3 contains 14 residues. CDR1 and CDR2 from the germline V gene are WSHSY and SAAADI. The V end lost 4 bases, the J end lost 0 bases, and 8 bases lay between the germline ends. CDR3 region: CASSVNPSTDTQYF. DNA for the CDR3: TGCGCCAGCAGTGTAAACCCTAGCACAGATACGCAGTATTTT.

This chain uses TRBV7-3 with TRBJ2-7; D may be TRBD2 (6 bases). Germline V gives CDR1 SGHTA, CDR2 FQGTGA. CDR3 length equals 15 residues. Trimming left V 5 bases short and J 3 bases short, with 17 bases between. As DNA, the CDR3 is TGTGCCAGCAGCCAGACCGTGGGGGGAGGCTACGAGCAGTACTTC. Translating gives CASSQTVGGGYEQYF.

This clone was recorded a few times. This chain joins TRBV14 and TRBJ2-3, with 7 bases identical to TRBD2. This CDR3 contains 18 residues. The junction had 14 bases not matched to a gene; V was cut back by 4 bases and J by 1 base. Germline V gives CDR1 SGHDN, CDR2 FVKESK. The CDR3 protein is CASSPRVAGAWGTDTQYF. DNA of the CDR3: TGTGCCAGCAGCCCCCGGGTAGCGGGTGCCTGGGGCACAGATACGCAGTATTTT.

With respect to this clone: This sample includes further DNA sequences coding for the same CDR3. The chain joins TRBV4-2 to TRBJ1-5; unclear D gene. Between the trimmed V and J ends, which lost 1 base and 2 bases, there was a span of 9 bases. The CDR3 consists of 15 residues. Germline CDR1 is LGHNA and CDR2 is YNFKEQ. The CDR3 loop reads CASSQGQARNQPQHF. CDR3 nucleotides: TGTGCCAGCAGCCAAGGGCAGGCTCGCAATCAGCCCCAGCATTTT.

The chain recombines TRBV29-1 with TRBJ1-5; 9 bases fit TRBD1. In germline, CDR1 is SQVTM, CDR2 ANQGSEA. This CDR3 contains 10 residues. Unmatched junction bases numbered 6, after V lost 7 bases and J lost 14 bases. CDR3 protein: CSALGDREHF. In DNA form, the CDR3 reads TGCAGCGCCCTGGGGGACAGGGAGCATTTT.

The chain combines TRBV27 with TRBJ2-7; possible D gene TRBD1, 5 bases. CDR3 length equals 15 residues. Germline assignment: CDR1 MNHEY and CDR2 SMNVEV (reference sequence). The ends were cut back, 5 bases at V and 3 bases at J, with 17 bases in the middle. The CDR3 sequence: CASSGTGPRYYEQYF. CDR3 DNA: TGTGCCAGCAGTGGCACAGGCCCACGATACTACGAGCAGTACTTC.

J is TRBJ2-2 and V is TRBV27; maybe TRBD2 (6 bases). This CDR3 has 13 amino acids. V was clipped by 6 bases and J by 10 bases, with 15 bases between them. The germline V gene has CDR1 MNHEY and CDR2 SMNVEV (reference sequence). For the CDR3, the DNA is TGTGCCAGCAGCTTTCTGGGGGGAGAGGAGCTGTTTTTT. As protein: CASSFLGGEELFF.

This clone was picked up one time. This sequence joins TRBV29-1 and TRBJ1-4; TRBD1 aligns across 8 bases. V lost 5 bases and J lost 8; bases outside the gene matches: 13. The CDR3 spans 15 residues. The germline V gene has CDR1 SQVTM and CDR2 ANQGSEA. In DNA, the CDR3 is TGCAGCGTTCAACCCAGGGGGCTTGGGGAGGAAAAACTGTTTTTT. This codes for CSVQPRGLGEEKLFF.

Here the CDR3 reads CASSPGTSGMTSYEQYF. For the CDR3, the DNA is TGTGCCAGCTCGCCAGGGACTAGCGGTATGACCTCCTACGAGCAGTACTTC. The chain carries TRBV18 and TRBJ2-7; 11 bases match TRBD2. The CDR3 spans 17 residues. CDR1 is KGHSH and CDR2 is LQKENI in the germline V gene. The V segment lost 6 bases and the J segment 0 bases; nucleotides outside the gene matches: 10.

This rearrangement joins TRBV27 to TRBJ1-1; unclear D gene. V lost 0 bases and J 8 bases, leaving 10 bases between the germline ends. Germline loops: CDR1 MNHEY, CDR2 SMNVEV (reference sequence). There are 13 residues in the CDR3. This CDR3 is CASSLSRENEAFF. For the CDR3, the DNA is TGTGCCAGCAGTTTATCGCGGGAGAACGAAGCTTTCTTT.

Note on this clone: Germline and junction disagree at one end, which may indicate a read error. The rearrangement links TRBV28 to TRBJ2-2, with D unresolved. Germline V gene lookup returns CDR1 MDHEN and CDR2 SYDVKM. The CDR3 is 15 amino acids. CDR3 amino acids: CASSLESGNAGELFF. For the CDR3, the DNA is TGTGCCAGCAGTTTGGAGTCTGGGAACGCCGGGGAGCTGTTTTTT.

The V and J genes are TRBV19 and TRBJ2-7, with D perhaps matching TRBD1 or TRBD2 (5 bases each). Germline loops: CDR1 LNHDA, CDR2 SQIVND (reference sequence). Trimming cost V 2 bases and J 3 bases, with 11 bases left between them. The CDR3 sequence is 14 residues long. The CDR3 region has the DNA TGTGCCAGTAGTATATCAGACAGCGGCTACGAGCAGTACTTC. As protein: CASSISDSGYEQYF.

This clone was detected once. This chain uses TRBV7-3 with TRBJ1-1, with D unresolved. In germline, CDR1 is SGHTA, CDR2 FQGTGA. There are 13 residues in the CDR3. Trimming took 5 bases from V and 1 from J, leaving 8 bases between them. DNA for the CDR3: TGTGCCAGCAGCACACAGAGGAACACTGAAGCTTTCTTT. Its protein is CASSTQRNTEAFF.

The chain links TRBV5-4 to TRBJ2-5; tentatively, D is TRBD1 (5 bases). The J call may be mistaken, given a closer DNA end match to TRBJ2-7. There are 14 residues in the CDR3. The germline gives CDR1 SGHNT, CDR2 YYREEE (reference sequence). CDR3 sequence reads: CASSHGTGSYEQYF. CDR3 nucleotide sequence: TGTGCCAGCAGCCATGGAACAGGCTCCTACGAGCAGTACTTC.

The chain combines TRBV5-4 with TRBJ2-7; D uncertain. Between the trimmed V and J ends, which lost 0 bases and 1 base, there was a span of 5 bases. The CDR3 contains 13 residues. Per the germline V gene, CDR1 is SGHNT and CDR2 is YYREEE (reference sequence). The CDR3 protein is CASSLVESYEQYF. CDR3 DNA: TGTGCCAGCAGCTTGGTTGAATCCTACGAGCAGTACTTC.

On this clone: Other DNA variants within this sample encode the same CDR3. The V call is TRBV5-6, the J call TRBJ2-5; 7 nucleotides align to TRBD1. V lost 1 base, J lost 4 bases, and 7 bases stayed unmatched. Germline values: CDR1 SGHDT, CDR2 YYEEEE. The CDR3 covers 15 residues. The CDR3 region is CASSLTGEGRETQYF. In nucleotides, the CDR3 is TGTGCCAGCAGCTTGACAGGGGAAGGCCGAGAGACCCAGTACTTC.

The J gene is TRBJ2-1, the V gene TRBV18; tentatively, D is TRBD1 or TRBD2 (5 bases each). This CDR3 region has 15 residues. Germline V CDR1 and CDR2: KGHSH, LQKENI. Trimming stripped 5 bases from V and 4 bases from J, with 15 bases between. DNA of the CDR3: TGTGCCAGCTCATCCCCACTAGACAGTTACAATGAGCAGTTCTTC. Protein: CASSSPLDSYNEQFF.

This clone has more than one count but fewer than ten. The chain has TRBV4-1 and TRBJ2-3, with TRBD2 matching over 8 bases. The CDR3 spans 14 residues. The germline CDR1 and CDR2 sequences are MGHRA and YSYEKL. V lost 4 bases to trimming and J lost 5 bases; unmatched junction nucleotides: 5. This CDR3 is CASSRAGEEDTQYF. CDR3 DNA sequence: TGCGCCAGCAGCCGAGCGGGAGAAGAAGATACGCAGTATTTT.

The chain links TRBV7-3 to TRBJ2-2; 10 bases are shared with TRBD2. The CDR3 has 16 residues. The germline V gene has CDR1 SGHTA and CDR2 FQGTGA. J was trimmed by 7 bases and V by 4 bases; bases with no gene match: 9. CDR3 in amino acids: CASSSSSGGPLGELFF. As DNA, the CDR3 is TGTGCCAGCAGCTCAAGTAGCGGGGGGCCCCTCGGGGAGCTGTTTTTT. Based on the CDR3 plus reference TRBV7-3 and TRBJ2-2, the full variable domain is GAGVSQTPSNKVTEKGKYVELRCDPISGHTALYWYRQSLGQGPEFLIYFQGTGAADDSGLPNDRFFAVRPEGSVSTLKIQRTERGDSAVYLCASSSSSGGPLGELFFGEGSRLTVL.

The chain uses TRBV11-2 and TRBJ1-2, with a weak D call TRBD1 (5 bases). The CDR3 has 14 amino acids. Germline V gene data show CDR1 as SGHAT and CDR2 as FQNNGV. V lost 1 base, J lost 4 bases, and 10 bases lay in between. The CDR3 sequence: CASSLGGDFYGYTF. CDR3 in DNA: TGTGCCAGCAGCTTAGGCGGGGACTTCTATGGCTACACCTTC. Filled out from reference TRBV11-2 and TRBJ1-2, the complete variable domain reads EAGVAQSPRYKIIEKRQSVAFWCNPISGHATLYWYQQILGQGPKLLIQFQNNGVVDDSQLPKDRFSAERLKGVDSTLKIQPAKLEDSAVYLCASSLGGDFYGYTFGSGTRLTVV.

This clone came up once. Sequence at one end of the junction differs from germline and may be a read error. The gene calls are TRBV30 and TRBJ2-3; D remains ambiguous. Germline V CDR1 and CDR2: GTSNPN, SVGIG (reference sequence). This CDR3 has 12 amino acids. The CDR3 sequence: CAWSDRAVKKDF. The CDR3, as DNA: TGTGCCTGGAGTGACCGGGCCGTGAAAAAGGATTTT.